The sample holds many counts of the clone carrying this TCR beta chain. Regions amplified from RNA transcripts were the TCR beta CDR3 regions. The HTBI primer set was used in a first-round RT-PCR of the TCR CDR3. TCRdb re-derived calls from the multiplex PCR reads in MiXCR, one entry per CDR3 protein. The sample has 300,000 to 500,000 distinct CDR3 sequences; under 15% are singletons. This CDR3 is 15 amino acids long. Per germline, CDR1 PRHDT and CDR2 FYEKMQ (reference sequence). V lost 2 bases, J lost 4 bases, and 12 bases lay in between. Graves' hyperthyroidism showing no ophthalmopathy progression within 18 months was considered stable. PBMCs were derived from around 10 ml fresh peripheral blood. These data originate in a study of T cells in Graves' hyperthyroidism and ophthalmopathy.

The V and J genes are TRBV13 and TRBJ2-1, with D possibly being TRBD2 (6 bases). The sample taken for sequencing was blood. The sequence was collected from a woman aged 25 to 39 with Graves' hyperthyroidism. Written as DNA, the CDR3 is TGTGCCAGCAGCTTAAGAATCGGGACTTACAATGAGCAGTTCTTC. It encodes CASSLRIGTYNEQFF.